This T cell receptor (beta chain) is from a study of T cell responses to AZD1222 COVID-19 vaccine. General observations from the study: Samples come after the peak T cell response, not at day 14. Clonal diversity was possibly underestimated; the donors were predominantly white British and more often female.

Remarks on this clone: Its target is not known.

Using immunoSEQ multiplex PCR, the repertoire was profiled, and TCRdb retains in-frame clones only, with some absent. Of about 130,000 clones detected, 90% to 95% appear once; the ten largest clones hold under 3.5%. CDR3 length: 12 amino acids. V was shortened by 8 bases and J by 0 bases, with 5 bases between the two germline ends. Germline-derived CDR1 and CDR2 are MNHEY and SMNVEV (reference sequence). Sequencing used peripheral blood, obtained on day 0 of AZD1222 vaccination. The TCR comes from an adult in good health. The chain combines TRBV27 with TRBJ2-1; D might be TRBD2 (5 bases). The CDR3 here is CASGSSYNEQFF. The CDR3 DNA follows: TGTGCCAGCGGGAGCTCCTACAATGAGCAGTTCTTC.